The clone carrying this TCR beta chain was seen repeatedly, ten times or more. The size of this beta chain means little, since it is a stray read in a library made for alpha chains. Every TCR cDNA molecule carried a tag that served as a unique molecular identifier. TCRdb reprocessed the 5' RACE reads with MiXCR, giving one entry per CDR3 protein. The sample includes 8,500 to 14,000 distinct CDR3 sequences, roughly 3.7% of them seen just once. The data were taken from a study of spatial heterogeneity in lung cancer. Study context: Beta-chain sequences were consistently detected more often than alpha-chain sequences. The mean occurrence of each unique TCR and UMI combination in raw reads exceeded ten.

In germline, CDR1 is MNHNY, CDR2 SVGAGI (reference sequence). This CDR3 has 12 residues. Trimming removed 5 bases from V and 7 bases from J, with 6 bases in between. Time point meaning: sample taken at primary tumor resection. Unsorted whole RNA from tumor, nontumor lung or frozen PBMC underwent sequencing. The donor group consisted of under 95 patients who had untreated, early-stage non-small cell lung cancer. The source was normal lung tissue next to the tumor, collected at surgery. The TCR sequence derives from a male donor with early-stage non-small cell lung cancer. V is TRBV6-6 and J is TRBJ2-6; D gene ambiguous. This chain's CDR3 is CASSPIANVLTF. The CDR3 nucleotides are TGTGCCAGCAGTCCCATCGCCAACGTCCTGACTTTC.